This T cell receptor (beta chain) originates from a study of early T cells in non-severe SARS-CoV-2 infection. The CDR3 contains 18 residues. V was pared by 6 bases and J by 0 bases, with 20 bases between. The germline gives CDR1 MNHNY, CDR2 SVGAGI (reference sequence). TCRdb re-called the 5' RACE reads with MiXCR, one entry per CDR3 protein. The table includes 55,000 to 70,000 distinct CDR3 sequences, 12% detected once. This clonotype was seen many times. This chain joins TRBV6-6 and TRBJ2-2; D remains ambiguous. The origin of this receptor is an adult who was a healthcare worker with PCR-confirmed SARS-CoV-2 infection or an uninfected control (not recorded which). Sequenced: whole blood. Written as DNA, the CDR3 is TGTGCCAGCAGCCATCTCGCCCCGACGGGTACGAACACCGGGGAGCTGTTTTTT. Translation: CASSHLAPTGTNTGELFF.